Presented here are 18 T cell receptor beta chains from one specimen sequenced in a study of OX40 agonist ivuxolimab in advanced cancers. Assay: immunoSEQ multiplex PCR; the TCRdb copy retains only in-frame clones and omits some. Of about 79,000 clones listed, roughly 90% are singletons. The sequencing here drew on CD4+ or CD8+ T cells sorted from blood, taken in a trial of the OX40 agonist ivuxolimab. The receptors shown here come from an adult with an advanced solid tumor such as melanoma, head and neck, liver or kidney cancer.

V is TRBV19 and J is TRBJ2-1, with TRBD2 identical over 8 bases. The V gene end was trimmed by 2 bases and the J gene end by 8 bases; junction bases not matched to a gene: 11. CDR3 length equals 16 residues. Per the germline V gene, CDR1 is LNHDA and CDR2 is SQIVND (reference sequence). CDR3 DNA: TGTGCCAGTAGTATATTAGTACTAGCGGCCTCCGATGAGCAGTTCTTC. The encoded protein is CASSILVLAASDEQFF. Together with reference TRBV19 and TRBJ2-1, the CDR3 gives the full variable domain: DGGITQSPKYLFRKEGQNVTLSCEQNLNHDAMYWYRQDPGQGLRLIYYSQIVNDFQKGDIAEGYSVSREKKESFPLTVTSAQKNPTAFYLCASSILVLAASDEQFFGPGTRLTVL.

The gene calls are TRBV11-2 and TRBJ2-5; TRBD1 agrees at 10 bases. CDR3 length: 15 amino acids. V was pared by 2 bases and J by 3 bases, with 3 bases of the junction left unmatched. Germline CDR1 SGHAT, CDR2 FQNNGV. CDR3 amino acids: CASSLPGTGEETQYF. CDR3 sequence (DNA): TGTGCCAGCAGCTTACCCGGGACAGGGGAAGAGACCCAGTACTTC.

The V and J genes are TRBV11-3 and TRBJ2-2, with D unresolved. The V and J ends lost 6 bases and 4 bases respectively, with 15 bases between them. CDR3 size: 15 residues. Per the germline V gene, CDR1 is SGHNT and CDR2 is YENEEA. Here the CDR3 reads CASSERRASTGELFF. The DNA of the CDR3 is TGTGCCAGCAGTGAACGACGGGCGAGCACCGGGGAGCTGTTTTTT.

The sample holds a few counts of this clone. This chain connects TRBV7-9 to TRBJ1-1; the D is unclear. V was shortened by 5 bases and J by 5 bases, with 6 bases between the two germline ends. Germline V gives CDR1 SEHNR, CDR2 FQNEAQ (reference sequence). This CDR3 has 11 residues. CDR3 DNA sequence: TGTGCCAGCAGCCCCGGAACTGAAGCTTTCTTT. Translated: CASSPGTEAFF.

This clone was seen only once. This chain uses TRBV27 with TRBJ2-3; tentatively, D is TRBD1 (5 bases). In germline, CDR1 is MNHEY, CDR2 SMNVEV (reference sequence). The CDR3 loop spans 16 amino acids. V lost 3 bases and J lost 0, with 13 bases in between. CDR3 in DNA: TGTGCCAGCAGTTTCCTGACAGACGATAGCACAGATACGCAGTATTTT. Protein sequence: CASSFLTDDSTDTQYF.

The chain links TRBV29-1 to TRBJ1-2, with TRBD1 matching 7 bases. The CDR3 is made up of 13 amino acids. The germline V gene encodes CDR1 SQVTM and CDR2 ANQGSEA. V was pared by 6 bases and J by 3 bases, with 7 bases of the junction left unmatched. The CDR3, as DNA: TGCAGCGTGCGGACAGGAAGGGACTATGGCTACACCTTC. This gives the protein CSVRTGRDYGYTF.

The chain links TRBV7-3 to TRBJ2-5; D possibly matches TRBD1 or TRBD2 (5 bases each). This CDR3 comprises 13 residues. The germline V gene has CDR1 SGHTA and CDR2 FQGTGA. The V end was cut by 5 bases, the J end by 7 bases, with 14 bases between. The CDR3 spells CASSRTGAGTQYF. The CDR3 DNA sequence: TGTGCCAGCAGCAGGACTGGGGCAGGGACCCAGTACTTC.

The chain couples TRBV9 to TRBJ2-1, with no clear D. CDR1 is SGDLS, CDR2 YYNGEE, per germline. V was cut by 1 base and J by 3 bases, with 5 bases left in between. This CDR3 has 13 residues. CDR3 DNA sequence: TGTGCCAGCAGCGTATCTAACTACAATGAGCAGTTCTTC. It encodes CASSVSNYNEQFF.

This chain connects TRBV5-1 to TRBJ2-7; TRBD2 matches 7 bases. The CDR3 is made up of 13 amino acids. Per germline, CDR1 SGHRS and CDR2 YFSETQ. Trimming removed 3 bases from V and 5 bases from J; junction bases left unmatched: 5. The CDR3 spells CASSWEGIHEQYF. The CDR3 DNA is TGCGCCAGCAGCTGGGAGGGGATCCACGAGCAGTACTTC.

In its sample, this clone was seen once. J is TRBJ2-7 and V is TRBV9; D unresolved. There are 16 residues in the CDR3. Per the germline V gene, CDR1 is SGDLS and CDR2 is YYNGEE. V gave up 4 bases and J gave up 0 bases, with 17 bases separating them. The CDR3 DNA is TGTGCCAGCAGCCTTGATCCCTCGGACCTCTCCTACGAGCAGTACTTC. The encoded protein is CASSLDPSDLSYEQYF. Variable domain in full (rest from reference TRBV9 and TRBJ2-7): DSGVTQTPKHLITATGQRVTLRCSPRSGDLSVYWYQQSLDQGLQFLIQYYNGEERAKGNILERFSAQQFPDLHSELNLSSLELGDSALYFCASSLDPSDLSYEQYFGPGTRLTVT.

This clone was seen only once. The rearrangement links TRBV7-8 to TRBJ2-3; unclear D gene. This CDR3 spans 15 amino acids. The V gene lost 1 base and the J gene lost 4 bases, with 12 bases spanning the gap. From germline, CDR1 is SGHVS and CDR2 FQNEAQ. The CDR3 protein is CASSLEGRPSDTQYF. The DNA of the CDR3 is TGTGCCAGCAGCTTAGAGGGCAGGCCATCAGATACGCAGTATTTT.

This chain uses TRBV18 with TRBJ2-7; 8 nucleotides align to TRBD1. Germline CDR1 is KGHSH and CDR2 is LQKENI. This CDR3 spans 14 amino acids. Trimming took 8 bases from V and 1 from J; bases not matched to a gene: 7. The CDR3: CASQGGTGSYEQYF. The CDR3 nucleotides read TGTGCCAGCCAAGGGGGGACAGGTTCCTACGAGCAGTACTTC.

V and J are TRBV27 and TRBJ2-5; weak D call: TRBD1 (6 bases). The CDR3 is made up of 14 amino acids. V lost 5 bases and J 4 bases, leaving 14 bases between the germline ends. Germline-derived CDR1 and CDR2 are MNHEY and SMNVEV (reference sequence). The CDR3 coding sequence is TGTGCCAGCAGTCTCGGGACACAAGGAGAGACCCAGTACTTC. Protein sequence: CASSLGTQGETQYF.

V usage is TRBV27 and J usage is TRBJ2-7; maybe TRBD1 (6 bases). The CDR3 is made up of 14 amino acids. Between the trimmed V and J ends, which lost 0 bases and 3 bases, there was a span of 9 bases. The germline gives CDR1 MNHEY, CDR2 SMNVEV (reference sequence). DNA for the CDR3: TGTGCCAGCAGTTTATCAGGGGGTGGCTACGAGCAGTACTTC. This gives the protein CASSLSGGGYEQYF.

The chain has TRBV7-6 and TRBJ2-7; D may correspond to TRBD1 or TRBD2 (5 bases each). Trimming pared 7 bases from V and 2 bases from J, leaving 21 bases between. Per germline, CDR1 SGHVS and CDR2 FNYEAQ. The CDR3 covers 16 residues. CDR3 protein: CASTRGASFTTYEQYF. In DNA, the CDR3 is TGTGCCAGCACCCGGGGCGCGTCTTTTACCACCTACGAGCAGTACTTC.

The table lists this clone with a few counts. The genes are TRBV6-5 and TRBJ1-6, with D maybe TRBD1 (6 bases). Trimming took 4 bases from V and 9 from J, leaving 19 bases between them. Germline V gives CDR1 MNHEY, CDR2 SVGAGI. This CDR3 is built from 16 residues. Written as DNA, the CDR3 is TGTGCCAGCAGTTTACAGGGAGGGGTATATGGTTCACCCCTCCACTTT. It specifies CASSLQGGVYGSPLHF.

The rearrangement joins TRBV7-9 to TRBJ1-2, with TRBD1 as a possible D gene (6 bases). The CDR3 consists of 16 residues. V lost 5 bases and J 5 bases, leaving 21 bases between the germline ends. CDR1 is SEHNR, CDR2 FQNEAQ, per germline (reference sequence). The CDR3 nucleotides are TGTGCCAGCAGCACAGGACAGTTGGGGCTCCTATATGGCTACACCTTC. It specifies CASSTGQLGLLYGYTF.

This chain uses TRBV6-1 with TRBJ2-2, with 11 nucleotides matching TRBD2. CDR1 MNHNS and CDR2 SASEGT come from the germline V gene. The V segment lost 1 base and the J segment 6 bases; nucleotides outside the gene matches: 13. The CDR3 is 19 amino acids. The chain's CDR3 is CASSEDGLAGGHWAGELFF. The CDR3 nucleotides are TGTGCCAGCAGTGAAGACGGGCTAGCGGGGGGCCATTGGGCCGGGGAGCTGTTTTTT.